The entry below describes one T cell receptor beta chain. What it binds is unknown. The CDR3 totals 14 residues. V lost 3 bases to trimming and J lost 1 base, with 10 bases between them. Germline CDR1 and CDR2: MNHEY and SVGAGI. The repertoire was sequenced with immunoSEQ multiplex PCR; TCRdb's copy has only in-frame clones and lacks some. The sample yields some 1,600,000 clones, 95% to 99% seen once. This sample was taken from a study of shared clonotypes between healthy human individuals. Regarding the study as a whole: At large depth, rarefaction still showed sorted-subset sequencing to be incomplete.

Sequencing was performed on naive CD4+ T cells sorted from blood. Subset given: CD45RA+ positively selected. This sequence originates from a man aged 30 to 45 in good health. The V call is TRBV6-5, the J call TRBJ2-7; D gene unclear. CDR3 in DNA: TGTGCCAGCAGTTATAGTCCAAATTCCTACGAGCAGTACTTC. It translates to CASSYSPNSYEQYF.